One and the same sample provided the 23 T cell receptor beta chains below, sequenced in a study of blood T cell repertoires in COVID-19. Assay: immunoSEQ multiplex PCR; the TCRdb copy retains only in-frame clones and omits some. This table has more than 300,000 clones, roughly 90% appearing once. The sample was peripheral blood. The origin of the receptors is a woman in her twenties or thirties with COVID-19, enrolled during active disease.

V and J are TRBV28 and TRBJ2-1, with TRBD2 matching over 8 bases. Germline V lookup: CDR1 MDHEN, CDR2 SYDVKM. The CDR3 length is 15 residues. V dropped 8 bases and J dropped 9; count of bases not matched to a gene: 15. In DNA form, the CDR3 reads TGTGCCAGCGGGCAACTAGCGGCGACAAGAGGTGAGCAGTTCTTC. Its protein is CASGQLAATRGEQFF. The full variable domain, with the rest looked up from reference TRBV28 and TRBJ2-1, is DVKVTQSSRYLVKRTGEKVFLECVQDMDHENMFWYRQDPGLGLRLIYFSYDVKMKEKGDIPEGYSVSREKKERFSLILESASTNQTSMYLCASGQLAATRGEQFFGPGTRLTVL.

The chain has TRBV28 and TRBJ2-2; D is perhaps TRBD1 (6 bases). Looked up from germline, CDR1 is MDHEN and CDR2 is SYDVKM. The germline V and J ends were trimmed by 6 bases and 4 bases, with 12 bases remaining between them. This CDR3 comprises 14 residues. CDR3 loop: CASRVGAATGELFF. The CDR3 nucleotides are TGTGCCAGCAGGGTGGGGGCAGCCACCGGGGAGCTGTTTTTT.

The rearrangement links TRBV7-2 to TRBJ1-1; D possibly corresponds to TRBD1 (5 bases). The germline V gene encodes CDR1 SGHTA and CDR2 FQGNSA. The CDR3 consists of 15 residues. Trimming removed 2 bases at V and 3 bases at J, with 13 bases between. As DNA, the CDR3 is TGTGCCAGCAGCTTACGGACACTCTGGGACACTGAAGCTTTCTTT. Protein product: CASSLRTLWDTEAFF.

The V call is TRBV19, the J call TRBJ1-1, with 9 positions matching TRBD1. Per the germline V gene, CDR1 is LNHDA and CDR2 is SQIVND (reference sequence). The junction had 9 bases not matched to a gene; V was cut back by 4 bases and J by 3 bases. The CDR3 has 16 amino acids. The CDR3 is CASSTLQGAEDTEAFF. CDR3 nucleotides: TGTGCCAGTAGTACACTACAGGGGGCGGAGGACACTGAAGCTTTCTTT. Together with reference TRBV19 and TRBJ1-1, the CDR3 gives the full variable domain: DGGITQSPKYLFRKEGQNVTLSCEQNLNHDAMYWYRQDPGQGLRLIYYSQIVNDFQKGDIAEGYSVSREKKESFPLTVTSAQKNPTAFYLCASSTLQGAEDTEAFFGQGTRLTVV.

A remark on this clone: A much larger clonotype is one base distant, so this may be a read error. The V call is TRBV11-3, the J call TRBJ2-3; possibly TRBD1 for D (5 bases). CDR1 is SGHNT, CDR2 YENEEA, per germline. The V and J ends lost 5 bases and 4 bases respectively, with 10 bases between them. CDR3 length: 13 residues. DNA of the CDR3: TGTGCCAGCAGCCCTAGGGGCCCAGATACGCAGTATTTT. Translation: CASSPRGPDTQYF.

This clone occurred once. The rearrangement uses TRBV5-1 and TRBJ1-2, with a possible D match to TRBD1 (5 bases). The CDR3 loop spans 15 amino acids. Looked up from germline, CDR1 is SGHRS and CDR2 is YFSETQ. With 2 bases removed from V and 5 bases from J, the gap between germline ends came to 16 bases. This CDR3 reads CASSFIETAGYGYTF. As DNA, the CDR3 is TGCGCCAGCAGCTTTATTGAGACAGCAGGGTATGGCTACACCTTC.

The V call is TRBV11-2, the J call TRBJ1-6, with TRBD1 matching over 10 bases. The ends lost 5 bases at V and 6 bases at J; junction bases unmatched: 4. The CDR3 spans 15 residues. Germline CDR1 reads SGHAT; CDR2 reads FQNNGV. In nucleotides, the CDR3 is TGTGCCAGCAGCCCATGGACAGGGGGTAATTCACCCCTCCACTTT. This translates into CASSPWTGGNSPLHF.

This clone was detected many times. The CDR3 reads CASNLVEDRRDGYTF. The CDR3 DNA reads as TGTGCCAGCAATCTAGTTGAGGACAGGAGGGATGGCTACACCTTC. The chain recombines TRBV5-5 with TRBJ1-2, with 7 bases aligning to TRBD1. The junction had 14 bases not matched to a gene; V was cut back by 6 bases and J by 6 bases. Germline CDR1 reads SGHKS; CDR2 reads YYEKEE (reference sequence). The CDR3 sequence is 15 residues long.

The CDR3 spells CASSLDGIEAFF. CDR3 bases: TGCGCCAGCAGCTTGGACGGGATTGAAGCTTTCTTT. The chain employs TRBV5-1 and TRBJ1-1; the D is unclear. In germline, CDR1 is SGHRS, CDR2 YFSETQ. V lost 0 bases and J lost 7, with 7 bases in between. This CDR3 spans 12 amino acids.

This clone was found a few times. The chain has TRBV7-9 and TRBJ2-3, with 7 positions matching TRBD1. From germline, CDR1 is SEHNR and CDR2 FQNEAQ (reference sequence). V lost 7 bases and J lost 0; bases outside the gene matches: 4. The CDR3 has 14 residues. The CDR3, as DNA: TGTGCCAGCACCGAACAGGGGAGCACAGATACGCAGTATTTT. Amino acid sequence: CASTEQGSTDTQYF.

The J gene is TRBJ2-7, the V gene TRBV7-9; 8 positions match TRBD2. The CDR3 spans 14 residues. Per germline, CDR1 SEHNR and CDR2 FQNEAQ (reference sequence). J was trimmed by 4 bases and V by 3 bases; bases with no gene match: 5. This CDR3 is CASSFSSGPYEQYF. The CDR3 nucleotides are TGTGCCAGCAGCTTCTCTAGCGGGCCTTACGAGCAGTACTTC.

The chain links TRBV7-2 to TRBJ1-1; 9 bases are a match to TRBD1. The CDR3 contains 13 residues. V gave up 5 bases and J gave up 4 bases; unmatched junction bases: 2. CDR1 is SGHTA and CDR2 is FQGNSA in the germline V gene. Here the CDR3 DNA reads TGTGCCAGCAGCACGGGACAGGGCACTGAAGCTTTCTTT. The encoded protein is CASSTGQGTEAFF. Together with reference TRBV7-2 and TRBJ1-1, the CDR3 gives the full variable domain: GAGVSQSPSNKVTEKGKDVELRCDPISGHTALYWYRQSLGQGLEFLIYFQGNSAPDKSGLPSDRFSAERTGGSVSTLTIQRTQQEDSAVYLCASSTGQGTEAFFGQGTRLTVV.

V gene TRBV2 combines with J gene TRBJ1-4; D is unresolved. Germline CDR1 SNHLY, CDR2 FYNNEI. V lost 2 bases and J lost 8, with 21 bases in between. The CDR3 has 17 amino acids. The CDR3 region has the DNA TGTGCCAGCAGTGAATGGGAGCTCGGAGGAGGTGAGGAAAAACTGTTTTTT. Amino acid sequence: CASSEWELGGGEEKLFF.

This clone was counted once. The chain is built from TRBV28 and TRBJ1-4, with D possibly being TRBD1 (5 bases). Trimming stripped 7 bases from V and 8 bases from J, with 11 bases between. In germline, CDR1 is MDHEN, CDR2 SYDVKM. This CDR3 contains 12 residues. CDR3: CASTAGREKLFF. The CDR3 coding sequence is TGTGCCAGCACGGCAGGGAGGGAAAAACTGTTTTTT.

The table lists this clone with a few counts. J is TRBJ1-2 and V is TRBV18; tentative D call: TRBD1 (5 bases). CDR3 length equals 16 residues. With 3 bases removed from V and 0 bases from J, the gap between germline ends came to 14 bases. The V gene's germline CDR1 is KGHSH and CDR2 LQKENI. The CDR3 here is CASSPLPDSSNYGYTF. As DNA, the CDR3 is TGTGCCAGCTCACCTTTACCAGACAGTTCTAACTATGGCTACACCTTC. Full variable domain (outside the CDR3, taken from reference TRBV18 and TRBJ1-2): NAGVMQNPRHLVRRRGQEARLRCSPMKGHSHVYWYRQLPEEGLKFMVYLQKENIIDESGMPKERFSAEFPKEGPSILRIQQVVRGDSAAYFCASSPLPDSSNYGYTFGSGTRLTVV.

The chain joins TRBV2 to TRBJ2-3; 11 bases fit TRBD2. V was clipped by 4 bases and J by 5 bases; unmatched bases: 5. This CDR3 comprises 15 residues. CDR1 is SNHLY, CDR2 FYNNEI, per germline. The CDR3 sequence is CASSVTSGGVDTQYF. The DNA for the CDR3 is TGTGCCAGCAGTGTTACTAGCGGGGGAGTAGATACGCAGTATTTT. Looking up the rest from reference TRBV2 and TRBJ2-3 gives the full variable domain: EPEVTQTPSHQVTQMGQEVILRCVPISNHLYFYWYRQILGQKVEFLVSFYNNEISEKSEIFDDQFSVERPDGSNFTLKIRSTKLEDSAMYFCASSVTSGGVDTQYFGPGTRLTVL.

The gene calls are TRBV7-9 and TRBJ1-5, with TRBD1 identical over 7 bases. The J segment lost 4 bases and the V segment lost 4 bases, leaving 4 bases of the junction unmatched. CDR1 and CDR2 from the germline V gene are SEHNR and FQNEAQ (reference sequence). The CDR3 is 14 residues long. The CDR3 loop is CASSWAGGNQPQHF. The CDR3 bases are TGTGCCAGCAGCTGGGCAGGGGGAAATCAGCCCCAGCATTTT.

The chain is built from TRBV7-9 and TRBJ1-2, with 7 nucleotides matching TRBD1. Germline-derived CDR1 and CDR2 are SEHNR and FQNEAQ (reference sequence). The CDR3 length is 14 residues. V was clipped by 5 bases and J by 4 bases; unmatched bases: 7. The CDR3 loop is CASSDGTELYGYTF. CDR3 in DNA: TGTGCCAGCAGCGACGGGACAGAACTCTATGGCTACACCTTC. Complete variable domain (other parts from reference TRBV7-9 and TRBJ1-2): DTGVSQNPRHKITKRGQNVTFRCDPISEHNRLYWYRQTLGQGPEFLTYFQNEAQLEKSRLLSDRFSAERPKGSFSTLEIQRTEQGDSAMYLCASSDGTELYGYTFGSGTRLTVV.

The genes are TRBV28 and TRBJ1-1; 10 nucleotides match TRBD1. CDR1 is MDHEN and CDR2 is SYDVKM in the germline V gene. The length of the CDR3 is 17 residues. The junction had 12 bases not matched to a gene; V was cut back by 8 bases and J by 0 bases. CDR3 DNA: TGTGCCAGCGGAACTCGGGACAGGGGCCTCATGAACACTGAAGCTTTCTTT. It specifies CASGTRDRGLMNTEAFF.

V is TRBV10-3 and J is TRBJ2-3, with 10 positions matching TRBD1. Germline V CDR1 and CDR2: ENHRY, SYGVKD. This CDR3 region has 13 residues. Germline trimming cut 10 bases from V and 5 bases from J; bases unmatched to any gene: 6. For the CDR3, the DNA is TGTGCCACCAGCGACAGGGGGCAAGATACGCAGTATTTT. Amino acids: CATSDRGQDTQYF.

V is TRBV3-1 (or the pseudogene TRBV3-2) and J is TRBJ2-7; D possibly corresponds to TRBD1 (6 bases). The V gene's germline CDR1 is LGHDT and CDR2 YNNKEL (reference sequence). Trimming cost V 2 bases and J 3 bases, with 8 bases left between them. The length of the CDR3 is 13 residues. The DNA for the CDR3 is TGTGCCAGCAGCCAACAACAGGGCTACGAGCAGTACTTC. This sequence encodes CASSQQQGYEQYF.

V and J are TRBV29-1 and TRBJ1-4; D is ambiguous. CDR1 and CDR2 (germline): SQVTM, ANQGSEA. The CDR3 covers 13 residues. Trimming shortened V by 6 bases and J by 0 bases, and 8 bases separated the two germline ends. Here the CDR3 reads CSVLGPTNEKLFF. CDR3 bases: TGCAGCGTCCTCGGTCCAACTAATGAAAAACTGTTTTTT.

The V call is TRBV5-5, the J call TRBJ2-3; D not resolved. CDR1 and CDR2 (germline): SGHKS, YYEKEE (reference sequence). Trimming removed 0 bases from V and 5 bases from J, with 4 bases in between. The CDR3 totals 12 residues. The CDR3 coding sequence is TGTGCCAGCAGCTTGGCCGGAGATACGCAGTATTTT. Translated: CASSLAGDTQYF.